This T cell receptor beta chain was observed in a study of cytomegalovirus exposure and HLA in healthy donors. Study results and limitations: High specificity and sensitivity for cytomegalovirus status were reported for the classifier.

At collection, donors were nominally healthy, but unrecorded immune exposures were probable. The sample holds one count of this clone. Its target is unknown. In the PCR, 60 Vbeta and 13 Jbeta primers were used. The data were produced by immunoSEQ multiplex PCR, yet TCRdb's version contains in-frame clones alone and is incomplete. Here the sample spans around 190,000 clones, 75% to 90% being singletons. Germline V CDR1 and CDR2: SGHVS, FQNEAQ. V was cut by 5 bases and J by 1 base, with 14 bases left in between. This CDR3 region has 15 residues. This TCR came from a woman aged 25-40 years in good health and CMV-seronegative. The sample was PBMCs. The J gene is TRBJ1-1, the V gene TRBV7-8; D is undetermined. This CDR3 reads CASSHRTLSNTEAFF. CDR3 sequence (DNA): TGTGCCAGCAGCCATAGAACTTTATCGAACACTGAAGCTTTCTTT.